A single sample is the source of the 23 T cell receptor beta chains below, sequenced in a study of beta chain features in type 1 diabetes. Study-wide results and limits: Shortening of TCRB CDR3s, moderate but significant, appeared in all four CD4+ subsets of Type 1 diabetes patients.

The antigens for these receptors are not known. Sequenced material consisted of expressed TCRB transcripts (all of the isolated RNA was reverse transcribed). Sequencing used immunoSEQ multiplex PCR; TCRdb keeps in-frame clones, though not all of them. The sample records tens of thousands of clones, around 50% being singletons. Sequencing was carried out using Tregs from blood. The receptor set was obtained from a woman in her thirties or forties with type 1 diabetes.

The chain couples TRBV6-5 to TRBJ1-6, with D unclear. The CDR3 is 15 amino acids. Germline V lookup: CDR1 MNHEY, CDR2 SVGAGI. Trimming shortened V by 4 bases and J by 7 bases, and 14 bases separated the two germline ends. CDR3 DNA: TGTGCCAGCAGTTCGGCCAGAGGGAAGAATTCACCCCTCCACTTT. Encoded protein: CASSSARGKNSPLHF.

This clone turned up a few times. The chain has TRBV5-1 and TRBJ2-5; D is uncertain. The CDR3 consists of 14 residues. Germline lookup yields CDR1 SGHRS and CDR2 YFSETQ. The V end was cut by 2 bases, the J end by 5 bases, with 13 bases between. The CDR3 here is CASSLSVSQETQYF. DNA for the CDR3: TGCGCCAGCAGCTTATCCGTCTCACAGGAGACCCAGTACTTC.

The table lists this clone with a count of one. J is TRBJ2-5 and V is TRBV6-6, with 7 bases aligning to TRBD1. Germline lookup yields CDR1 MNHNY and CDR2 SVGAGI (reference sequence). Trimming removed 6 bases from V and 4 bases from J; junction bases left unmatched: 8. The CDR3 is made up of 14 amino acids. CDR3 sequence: CASRSTGKGETQYF. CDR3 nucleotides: TGTGCCAGCAGGTCGACAGGGAAAGGAGAGACCCAGTACTTC.

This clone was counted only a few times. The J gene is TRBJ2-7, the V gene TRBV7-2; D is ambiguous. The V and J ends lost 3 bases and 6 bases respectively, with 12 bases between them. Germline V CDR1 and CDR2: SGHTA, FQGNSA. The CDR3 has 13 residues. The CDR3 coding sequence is TGTGCCAGCAGCTTCGCCGGAGAAGGCGAGCAGTACTTC. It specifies CASSFAGEGEQYF.

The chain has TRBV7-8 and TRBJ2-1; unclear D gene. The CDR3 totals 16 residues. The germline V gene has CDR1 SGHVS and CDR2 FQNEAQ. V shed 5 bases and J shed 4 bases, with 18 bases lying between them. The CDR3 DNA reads TGTGCCAGCAGCCGCTCAAGCGCGGCCCGATACAATGAGCAGTTCTTC. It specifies CASSRSSAARYNEQFF.

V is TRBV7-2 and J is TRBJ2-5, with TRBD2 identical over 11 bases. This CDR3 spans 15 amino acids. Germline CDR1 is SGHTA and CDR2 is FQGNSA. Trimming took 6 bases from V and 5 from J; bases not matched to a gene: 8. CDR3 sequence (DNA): TGTGCCAGCAGGCTATCTAGCGGGGGGTGGGAGACCCAGTACTTC. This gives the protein CASRLSSGGWETQYF.

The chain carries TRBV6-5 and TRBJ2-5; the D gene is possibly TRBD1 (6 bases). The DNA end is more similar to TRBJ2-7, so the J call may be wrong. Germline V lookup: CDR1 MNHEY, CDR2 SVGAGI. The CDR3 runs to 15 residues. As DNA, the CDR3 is TGTGCCAGCAGTTACGGGGGCCCTAGCTCCTACGAGCAGTACTTC. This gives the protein CASSYGGPSSYEQYF.

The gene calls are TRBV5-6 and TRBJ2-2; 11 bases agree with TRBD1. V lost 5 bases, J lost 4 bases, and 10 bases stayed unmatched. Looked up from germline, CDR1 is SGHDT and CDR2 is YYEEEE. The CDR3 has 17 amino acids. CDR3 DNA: TGTGCCAGCAGTCCCCTCGGACAGGGGGCAGGCACCGGGGAGCTGTTTTTT. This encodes CASSPLGQGAGTGELFF.

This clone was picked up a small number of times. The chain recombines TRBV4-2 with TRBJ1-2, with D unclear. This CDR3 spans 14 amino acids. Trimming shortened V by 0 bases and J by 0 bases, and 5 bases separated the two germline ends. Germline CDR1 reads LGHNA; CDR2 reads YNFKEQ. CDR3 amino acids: CASSQDLANYGYTF. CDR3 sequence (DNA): TGTGCCAGCAGCCAAGATCTAGCTAACTATGGCTACACCTTC.

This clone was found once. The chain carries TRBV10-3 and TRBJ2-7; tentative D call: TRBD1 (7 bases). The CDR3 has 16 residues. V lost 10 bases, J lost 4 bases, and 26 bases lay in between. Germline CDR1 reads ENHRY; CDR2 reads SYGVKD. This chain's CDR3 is CASGTATSTPLYEQYF. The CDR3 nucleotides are TGTGCCAGCGGGACAGCCACCTCGACCCCGCTATACGAGCAGTACTTC.

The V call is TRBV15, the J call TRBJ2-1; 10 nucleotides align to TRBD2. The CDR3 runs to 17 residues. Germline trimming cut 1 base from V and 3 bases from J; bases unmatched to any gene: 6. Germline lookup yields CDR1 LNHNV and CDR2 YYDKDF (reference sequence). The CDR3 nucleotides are TGTGCCACCAGCAGAGTAGGGGCTAGCGGGAGCTACAATGAGCAGTTCTTC. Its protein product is CATSRVGASGSYNEQFF.

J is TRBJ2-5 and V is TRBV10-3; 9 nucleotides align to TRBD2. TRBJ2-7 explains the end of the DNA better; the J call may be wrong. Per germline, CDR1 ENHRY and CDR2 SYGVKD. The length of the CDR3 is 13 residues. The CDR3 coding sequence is TGTGCCATCAGAGCGGGGGGCCCCTACGAGCAGTACTTC. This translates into CAIRAGGPYEQYF.

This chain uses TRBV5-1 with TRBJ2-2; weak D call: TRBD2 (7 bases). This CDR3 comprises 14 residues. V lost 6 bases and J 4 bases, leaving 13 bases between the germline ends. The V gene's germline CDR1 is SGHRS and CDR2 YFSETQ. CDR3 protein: CASIGGESTGELFF. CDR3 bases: TGCGCCAGCATAGGGGGGGAGTCCACCGGGGAGCTGTTTTTT.

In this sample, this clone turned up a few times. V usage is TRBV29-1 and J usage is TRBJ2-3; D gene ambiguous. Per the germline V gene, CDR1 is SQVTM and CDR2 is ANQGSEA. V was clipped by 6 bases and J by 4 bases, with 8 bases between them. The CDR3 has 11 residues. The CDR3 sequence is CSVTPADTQYF. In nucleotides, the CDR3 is TGCAGCGTCACCCCGGCAGATACGCAGTATTTT.

The CDR3 nucleotides read TGTGCCAGCAGCGTAGCTGCGGGGCGCCAATACGAGCAGTACTTC. It translates to CASSVAAGRQYEQYF. The chain uses TRBV9 and TRBJ2-7; the D gene is possibly TRBD2 (6 bases). Germline lookup yields CDR1 SGDLS and CDR2 YYNGEE. V was clipped by 0 bases and J by 4 bases, with 14 bases between them. The CDR3 is 15 residues long.

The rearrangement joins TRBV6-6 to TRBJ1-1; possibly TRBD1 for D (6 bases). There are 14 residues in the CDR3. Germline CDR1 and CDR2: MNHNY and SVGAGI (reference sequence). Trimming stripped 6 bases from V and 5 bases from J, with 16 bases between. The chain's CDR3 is CASRPGTTKTEAFF. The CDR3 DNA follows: TGTGCCAGCAGACCCGGGACAACGAAAACTGAAGCTTTCTTT.

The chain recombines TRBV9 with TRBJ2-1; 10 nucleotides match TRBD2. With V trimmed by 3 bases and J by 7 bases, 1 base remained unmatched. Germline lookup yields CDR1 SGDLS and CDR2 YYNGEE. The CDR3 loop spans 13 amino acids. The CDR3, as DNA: TGTGCCAGCAGCGCGGGACTAGCGAATGAGCAGTTCTTC. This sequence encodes CASSAGLANEQFF.

The CDR3 sequence: CASRLRLGGQPQHF. CDR3 sequence (DNA): TGTGCCAGCAGACTCCGCCTTGGAGGCCAGCCCCAGCATTTT. The chain combines TRBV28 with TRBJ1-5, with D uncertain. CDR3 size: 14 residues. CDR1 and CDR2 from the germline V gene are MDHEN and SYDVKM. V was trimmed by 6 bases and J by 7 bases, leaving 16 bases between them.

CDR3 in amino acids: CASSQGQGRTEAFF. CDR3 bases: TGTGCCAGCAGCCAGGGACAGGGGAGAACTGAAGCTTTCTTT. V usage is TRBV7-3 and J usage is TRBJ1-1, with 10 bases that match TRBD1. J was trimmed by 5 bases and V by 5 bases; bases with no gene match: 5. Per the germline V gene, CDR1 is SGHTA and CDR2 is FQGTGA. The CDR3 is 14 residues long. The full variable domain, in which reference TRBV7-3 and TRBJ1-1 provide the parts outside the CDR3, is GAGVSQTPSNKVTEKGKYVELRCDPISGHTALYWYRQSLGQGPEFLIYFQGTGAADDSGLPNDRFFAVRPEGSVSTLKIQRTERGDSAVYLCASSQGQGRTEAFFGQGTRLTVV.

In nucleotides, the CDR3 is TGTGCCAGCAGTTTTGCAGGGGGCAGATCCTATAATTCACCCCTCCACTTT. Protein sequence: CASSFAGGRSYNSPLHF. The chain is built from TRBV28 and TRBJ1-6; 8 bases align to TRBD1. This CDR3 has 17 residues. Germline V lookup: CDR1 MDHEN, CDR2 SYDVKM. With 3 bases clipped from V and 1 base from J, the junction kept 5 bases outside the gene matches.

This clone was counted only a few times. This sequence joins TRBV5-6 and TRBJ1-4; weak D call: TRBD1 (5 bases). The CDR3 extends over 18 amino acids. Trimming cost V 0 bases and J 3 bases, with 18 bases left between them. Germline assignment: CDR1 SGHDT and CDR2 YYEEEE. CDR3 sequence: CASSLAGPTDTPNEKLFF. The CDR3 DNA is TGTGCCAGCAGCTTGGCGGGCCCGACAGACACCCCTAATGAAAAACTGTTTTTT.

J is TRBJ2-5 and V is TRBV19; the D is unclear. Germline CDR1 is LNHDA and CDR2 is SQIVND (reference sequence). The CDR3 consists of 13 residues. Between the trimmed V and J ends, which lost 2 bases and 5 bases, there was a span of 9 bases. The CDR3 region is CASSIRVGETQYF. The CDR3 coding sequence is TGTGCCAGTAGTATACGGGTCGGGGAGACCCAGTACTTC. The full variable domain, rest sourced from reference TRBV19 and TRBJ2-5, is DGGITQSPKYLFRKEGQNVTLSCEQNLNHDAMYWYRQDPGQGLRLIYYSQIVNDFQKGDIAEGYSVSREKKESFPLTVTSAQKNPTAFYLCASSIRVGETQYFGPGTRLLVL.

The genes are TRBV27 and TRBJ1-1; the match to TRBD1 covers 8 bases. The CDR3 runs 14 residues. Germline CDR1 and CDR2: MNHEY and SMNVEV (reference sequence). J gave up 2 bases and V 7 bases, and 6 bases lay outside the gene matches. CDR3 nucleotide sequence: TGTGCCAGCACAGGGACAGGACGAAACACTGAAGCTTTCTTT. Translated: CASTGTGRNTEAFF.